The clone carrying this T cell receptor (beta chain) was seen only a few times. The germline V gene has CDR1 SGDLS and CDR2 YYNGEE. V lost 3 bases to trimming and J lost 9 bases, with 10 bases between them. CDR3 length: 12 amino acids. This entry is derived from a study of blood T cell repertoires in COVID-19. Study as a whole: In each case, the material was cDNA or gDNA derived from T cells, B-cell-depleted T cells, or PBMCs.

Repertoires were generated with immunoSEQ multiplex PCR, while TCRdb's copy carries only in-frame clones and drops some. This table has approximately 31,000 clones, around 90% appearing once. The rearrangement joins TRBV9 to TRBJ1-3; D perhaps matches TRBD1 (6 bases). This receptor was identified in a human donor with active COVID-19. The donor label of this sample is uncertain. The specimen was peripheral blood. The CDR3 DNA is TGTGCCAGCAGCGGTCAGGGGACCACCATATATTTT. This translates into CASSGQGTTIYF.